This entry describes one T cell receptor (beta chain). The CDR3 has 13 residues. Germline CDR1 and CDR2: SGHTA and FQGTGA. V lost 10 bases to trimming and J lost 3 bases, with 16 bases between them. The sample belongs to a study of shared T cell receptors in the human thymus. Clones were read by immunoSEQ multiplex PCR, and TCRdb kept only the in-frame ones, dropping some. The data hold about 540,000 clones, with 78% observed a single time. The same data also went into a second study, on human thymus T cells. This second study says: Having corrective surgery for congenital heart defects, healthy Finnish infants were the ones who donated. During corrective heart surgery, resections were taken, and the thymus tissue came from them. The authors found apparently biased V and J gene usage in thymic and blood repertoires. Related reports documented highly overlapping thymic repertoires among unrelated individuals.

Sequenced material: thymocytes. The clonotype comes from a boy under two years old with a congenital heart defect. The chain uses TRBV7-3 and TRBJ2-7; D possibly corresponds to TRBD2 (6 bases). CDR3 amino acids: CATGRTYFYEQYF. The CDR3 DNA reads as TGTGCCACGGGGAGGACTTACTTCTACGAGCAGTACTTC.